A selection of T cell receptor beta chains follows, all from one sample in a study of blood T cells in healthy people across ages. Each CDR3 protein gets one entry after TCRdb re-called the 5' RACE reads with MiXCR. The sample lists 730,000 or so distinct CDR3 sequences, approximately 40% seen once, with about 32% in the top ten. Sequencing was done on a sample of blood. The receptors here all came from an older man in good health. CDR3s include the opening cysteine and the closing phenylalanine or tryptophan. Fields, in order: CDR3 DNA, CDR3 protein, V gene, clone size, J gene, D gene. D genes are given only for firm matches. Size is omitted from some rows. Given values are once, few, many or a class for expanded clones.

cdr3_nt: TGCAGCGTGGAAAGTGTCGGGGGCCGGGAGCAGTACTTC; cdr3_aa: CSVESVGGREQYF; v_call: TRBV29-1; clone_size: .; j_call: TRBJ2-7; d_call: .
cdr3_nt: TGTGCCAGCAGCTTACGTAGCGGGGGGGCCCGAGAGACCCAGTACTTC; cdr3_aa: CASSLRSGGARETQYF; v_call: TRBV7-2; clone_size: .; j_call: TRBJ2-5; d_call: TRBD2
cdr3_nt: TGTGCCAGCAGCTTAGTGGGGGCGACAGTGGAGACCCAGTTCTTC; cdr3_aa: CASSLVGATVETQFF; v_call: TRBV7-8; clone_size: once; j_call: TRBJ2-1; d_call: .
cdr3_nt: TGTGCCAGCACCGCCCCGTCGAGACTAGCTTTGGAGACCCAGTACTTC; cdr3_aa: CASTAPSRLALETQYF; v_call: TRBV28; clone_size: .; j_call: TRBJ2-5; d_call: TRBD2
cdr3_nt: TGCAGTGCTTCCGGGACAGGGCTCTATGGCTACACCTTC; cdr3_aa: CSASGTGLYGYTF; v_call: TRBV20-1; clone_size: .; j_call: TRBJ1-2; d_call: TRBD1
cdr3_nt: TGCAGTGCGTACCCGCTAGCGGGGGACCTCACAGATACGCAGTATTTT; cdr3_aa: CSAYPLAGDLTDTQYF; v_call: TRBV20-1; clone_size: many; j_call: TRBJ2-3; d_call: TRBD2
cdr3_nt: TGTGCCAGCAGCCTAGTAGGGACTAGCGGGAGAAGTGAGCGGTACTTC; cdr3_aa: CASSLVGTSGRSERYF; v_call: TRBV7-3; clone_size: .; j_call: TRBJ2-5; d_call: TRBD2
cdr3_nt: TGCGCCAGCAGCCAAGCCCTCCCAGGAAAAGAGACCCAGTACTTC; cdr3_aa: CASSQALPGKETQYF; v_call: TRBV4-3; clone_size: few; j_call: TRBJ2-5; d_call: .
cdr3_nt: TGCGCCAGCAGCCAAGATACGACAGGGGCTCAGATGAACACTGAAGCTTTCTTT; cdr3_aa: CASSQDTTGAQMNTEAFF; v_call: TRBV4-3; clone_size: few; j_call: TRBJ1-1; d_call: TRBD1
cdr3_nt: TGTGCCAGCAGTTACCCGGGCCCGGCTCCGCAGTTCTTC; cdr3_aa: CASSYPGPAPQFF; v_call: TRBV6-2/TRBV6-3; clone_size: .; j_call: TRBJ2-1; d_call: .
cdr3_nt: TGTGCCAGCAGCTTGGGGGACAGGCCGAACACTGAAGCTTTCTTT; cdr3_aa: CASSLGDRPNTEAFF; v_call: TRBV3-1; clone_size: few; j_call: TRBJ1-1; d_call: TRBD1
cdr3_nt: TGTGCCAGCAGCCCCGCGGGGACAGGGGATGAGACCCAGTACTTC; cdr3_aa: CASSPAGTGDETQYF; v_call: TRBV28; clone_size: .; j_call: TRBJ2-5; d_call: TRBD1
cdr3_nt: TGTGCCAGCAGCTTAGGGTGGATAGGGGAGACCCAGTACTTC; cdr3_aa: CASSLGWIGETQYF; v_call: TRBV7-2; clone_size: few; j_call: TRBJ2-5; d_call: .
cdr3_nt: TGTGCCACCAGCAGAGGGACAGGGGCCGGTCAAGGGCAGCCCCAGCATTTT; cdr3_aa: CATSRGTGAGQGQPQHF; v_call: TRBV15; clone_size: .; j_call: TRBJ1-5; d_call: TRBD1
cdr3_nt: TGTGCCAGCAGGGCCGGCGGGAGGGTGGGCTACGAGCAGTACTTC; cdr3_aa: CASRAGGRVGYEQYF; v_call: TRBV6-5; clone_size: .; j_call: TRBJ2-7; d_call: TRBD2
cdr3_nt: TGTGCCACCACCGGGGGGGACAAACAAGAGACCCAGTACTTC; cdr3_aa: CATTGGDKQETQYF; v_call: TRBV24-1; clone_size: .; j_call: TRBJ2-5; d_call: TRBD2
cdr3_nt: TGTGCCAGCAGCGTATCGCCGGGACTTTACAATGAGCAGTTCTTC; cdr3_aa: CASSVSPGLYNEQFF; v_call: TRBV9; clone_size: .; j_call: TRBJ2-1; d_call: .
cdr3_nt: TGTGCCAGCAGTTTAAACGGCGGGGGGAGGTCAGATACGCAGTATTTT; cdr3_aa: CASSLNGGGRSDTQYF; v_call: TRBV12-3/TRBV12-4; clone_size: .; j_call: TRBJ2-3; d_call: TRBD2
cdr3_nt: TGTGCCAGCAGCCATCGGGCAGGGAACAGCTCACCCCTCCACTTT; cdr3_aa: CASSHRAGNSSPLHF; v_call: TRBV3-1; clone_size: few; j_call: TRBJ1-6; d_call: .
cdr3_nt: TGTGCCAGCAGCTCGGGACAGTACAATGAAAAACTGTTTTTT; cdr3_aa: CASSSGQYNEKLFF; v_call: TRBV7-9; clone_size: few; j_call: TRBJ1-4; d_call: TRBD1
cdr3_nt: TGTGCCAGCAGCTGGGACGTCAACTATGGCTACACCTTC; cdr3_aa: CASSWDVNYGYTF; v_call: TRBV27; clone_size: .; j_call: TRBJ1-2; d_call: .
cdr3_nt: TGTGCCAGCAGCCGGGATACAGGGAAGAACACTGAAGCTTTCTTT; cdr3_aa: CASSRDTGKNTEAFF; v_call: TRBV7-2; clone_size: .; j_call: TRBJ1-1; d_call: .
cdr3_nt: TGTGCCAGCAGTTCCCATAGCGGGGGATACAATGAGCAGTTCTTC; cdr3_aa: CASSSHSGGYNEQFF; v_call: TRBV12-3/TRBV12-4; clone_size: .; j_call: TRBJ2-1; d_call: TRBD2
cdr3_nt: TGCAGCGTAGATAGGGCGGGAGGTCTTTCCTACAATGAGCAGTTCTTC; cdr3_aa: CSVDRAGGLSYNEQFF; v_call: TRBV29-1; clone_size: .; j_call: TRBJ2-1; d_call: TRBD2
cdr3_nt: TGCAGTGCTAGAGCCAGACTAGCGGGGCCCTCTGGGGCCAACGTCCTGACTTTC; cdr3_aa: CSARARLAGPSGANVLTF; v_call: TRBV20-1; clone_size: few; j_call: TRBJ2-6; d_call: TRBD2
cdr3_nt: TGTGCCAGCAGCTTAACGACAGGCGAAGCTTTCTTT; cdr3_aa: CASSLTTGEAFF; v_call: TRBV7-2; clone_size: .; j_call: TRBJ1-1; d_call: .
cdr3_nt: TGTGCCTGGGCCCGAGGGATTTCTGGCTATGGCTACACCTTC; cdr3_aa: CAWARGISGYGYTF; v_call: TRBV30; clone_size: few; j_call: TRBJ1-2; d_call: .
cdr3_nt: TGTGCCAGCAGATTACCTCTAGCGGGAGGGCCAGGGGAGCAGTACTTC; cdr3_aa: CASRLPLAGGPGEQYF; v_call: TRBV7-2; clone_size: few; j_call: TRBJ2-7; d_call: TRBD2
cdr3_nt: TGTGCCAGCAGTTACTCGGGGCAGGGGGCCCGACCCCAAGAGACCCAGTACTTC; cdr3_aa: CASSYSGQGARPQETQYF; v_call: TRBV6-2/TRBV6-3; clone_size: .; j_call: TRBJ2-5; d_call: TRBD1
cdr3_nt: TGTGCCTGGACTCGACTAGCGGGGGCTAAAAACATTCAGTACTTC; cdr3_aa: CAWTRLAGAKNIQYF; v_call: TRBV30; clone_size: .; j_call: TRBJ2-4; d_call: TRBD2
cdr3_nt: TGTGCCAGCAGTTTACGAAGGTATGGCGGGGAGCTGTTTTTT; cdr3_aa: CASSLRRYGGELFF; v_call: TRBV28; clone_size: .; j_call: TRBJ2-2; d_call: .
cdr3_nt: TGTGCCAGCAGCTTAATCGACGGCCAAGAGACCCAGTACTTC; cdr3_aa: CASSLIDGQETQYF; v_call: TRBV11-2; clone_size: .; j_call: TRBJ2-5; d_call: .